The present TCR beta chain was sequenced within a study of cytomegalovirus exposure and HLA in healthy donors. PCR was performed using 60 Vbeta and 13 Jbeta primers. Clones were sequenced by immunoSEQ multiplex PCR, and TCRdb holds only the in-frame ones, with some missing. The sample carries under 150,000 clones, roughly 78% recorded once. CDR1 and CDR2 (germline): SGHDT, YYEEEE. The V and J ends lost 4 bases and 8 bases, in that order; junction bases with no gene match: 10. CDR3 length: 14 amino acids. This clonotype was sampled from a woman aged 35 to 49 in good health and CMV-seronegative. This chain uses TRBV5-6 with TRBJ1-2; the match to TRBD1 covers 8 bases. The sample taken for sequencing was PBMCs. The chain's CDR3 is CASSHGQGPRGYTF. The CDR3, as DNA: TGTGCCAGCAGCCACGGACAGGGCCCGCGGGGCTACACCTTC.